This is a list of T cell receptor beta chains from one sample in a study of brain T cells in children with intractable seizures. Measured with immunoSEQ multiplex PCR; TCRdb has only the in-frame clones, and not every one. The sample consists of 95,000 to 120,000 clones, under 95% of them appearing once. Sequencing used peripheral blood, obtained at surgery. These receptors originate from a boy in the first two years of life with hemimegalencephaly and intractable seizures. Each CDR3 is given without its conserved first and last residue. Part of the rows lack a size; the others show once, few, many or a class for expanded clones.

size | V | CDR3
. | TRBV10-3 | AISGGDPSGRAHEQF
. | TRBV5-1 | ASSLAGSRLTGELF
once | TRBV9 | ASSDRGRSNSPLH
. | TRBV7-9 | ASSPPTGPVLNEQY
. | TRBV19 | ASSIREGQPQH
. | TRBV19 | ASSIQTSGRLQY
. | TRBV5-8 | ASSLEPLSNQPQH
. | TRBV7-9 | ASRRTGTNPTDTQY
. | TRBV24-1 | ATSALTGSGETQY
once | TRBV6-1 | ASSEPLARAYNEQF
. | TRBV28 | ASSDRHTNTGELF
. | TRBV11-2 | ASSLGVSGRVKDTQY
once | TRBV2 | ASSEGGSEQY
. | TRBV12-5 | ASGLFEQGVREAF
. | TRBV4-3 | ASSQGVRESGTDTQY
. | TRBV28 | ASSQRGGQETQY
. | TRBV7-8 | ASSFYLDTASYEQY
. | TRBV4-3 | ASGRDYSYNEQF
once | TRBV9 | ASSVQAFGTGGIYEQY
. | TRBV27 | ASREGTGAYSNQPQH
. | TRBV19 | AVRRGLSTDTQY
. | TRBV7-9 | ASSLLAGSADTQY
. | TRBV19 | ASSIRQGRYSNQPQH
. | TRBV5-1 | ASSLAALAGVPDTQY
. | TRBV28 | ASSSPQGLNYGYT
few | TRBV27 | ASSPRDPGTDTQY
. | TRBV28 | ASSLPAGGVSEQY
. | TRBV16 | ASSQSHSGNTIY